This T cell receptor beta chain was retrieved from a study of T-cell memory formation after mild COVID-19. On the study more broadly: Clusters of TCRs were largely donor specific.

This clonotype is judged medium-sized. The antigen remains undetermined. Unmatched junction bases numbered 11, after V lost 4 bases and J lost 1 base. In germline, CDR1 is SGHRS, CDR2 YFSETQ. CDR3 size: 19 residues. Each CDR3 protein is one row after TCRdb ran MiXCR on the 5' RACE reads. This table holds some 190,000 distinct CDR3 sequences, approximately 16% found once. Study findings and constraints: Pre-infection memory contained some responding clones, which suggested that cross-reactive memory had joined. Mostly located in CM and EM were contracting CD4+ clones, with contracting CD8+ clones located in EMRA.

This TCR was recovered from an adult woman who had mild COVID-19 (a few samples of this study predate the infection). Cell type and time point are not known. Sample: PBMCs or a T cell subset sorted from them (not recorded which). V usage is TRBV5-1 and J usage is TRBJ2-1; the match to TRBD2 covers 13 bases. The CDR3 is CASSDDELAGGLSYNEQFF. The CDR3 DNA sequence: TGCGCCAGCAGCGACGACGAACTAGCGGGGGGGCTTTCCTACAATGAGCAGTTCTTC. Filled out from reference TRBV5-1 and TRBJ2-1, the complete variable domain reads KAGVTQTPRYLIKTRGQQVTLSCSPISGHRSVSWYQQTPGQGLQFLFEYFSETQRNKGNFPGRFSGRQFSNSRSEMNVSTLELGDSALYLCASSDDELAGGLSYNEQFFGPGTRLTVL.